This T cell receptor (beta chain) came from a study of cytomegalovirus exposure and HLA in healthy donors. PCR was performed using 60 Vbeta and 13 Jbeta primers. Assay used: immunoSEQ multiplex PCR; TCRdb lists only in-frame clones, some missing. Among over 100,000 clones, around three quarters were seen once, and the ten largest hold approximately 4.5%. Germline CDR1 and CDR2: MNHNS and SASEGT. The CDR3 has 16 residues. Broader study findings: Being indistinguishable, some V segments were excluded, TRBV6-2 and TRBV6-3 among them. 16,951 TCR beta sequences were associated with HLA alleles at 0.05 false discovery rate in a later analysis.

A remark on this clone: Its antigen is unidentified.

The origin of this receptor is a male donor in good health and CMV-seropositive. Sample: PBMCs. V is TRBV6-1 and J is TRBJ2-5, with TRBD1 matching over 10 bases. Matching the DNA end better, TRBJ2-7 makes the J call doubtful. CDR3 nucleotides: TGTGCCAGCAGTGACGCGGACAGGGGGAGGGCCTACGAGCAGTACTTC. Protein sequence: CASSDADRGRAYEQYF.